This T cell receptor (beta chain) was documented in a study of T cells in Graves' hyperthyroidism and ophthalmopathy. About the research overall: Blood was drawn when the patient was first diagnosed and still untreated.

The CDR3 is 15 amino acids. V lost 6 bases to trimming and J lost 8 bases, with 19 bases between them. This clonotype has more than one count but fewer than ten. TCR beta CDR3 region amplification was performed from RNA transcripts. In the first-round RT-PCR of the TCR CDR3, the HTBI primer set was used. In TCRdb, the multiplex PCR reads were re-called with MiXCR into one record per CDR3 protein. This table has about 680,000 distinct CDR3 sequences, over 35% appearing once. This TCR derives from a middle-aged woman with Graves' hyperthyroidism. The J gene is TRBJ1-4, the V gene TRBV12-3 or TRBV12-4; maybe TRBD1 (6 bases). Sequences were obtained from blood. In DNA form, the CDR3 reads TGTGCCAGCAGGGGGAGGGGGTATCGGGGCGAAAAACTGTTTTTT. Translated: CASRGRGYRGEKLFF.